Each of the 18 T cell receptor beta chains below was sequenced from the same sample in a study of blood T cell repertoires in COVID-19. The data were produced by immunoSEQ multiplex PCR, yet TCRdb's version contains in-frame clones alone and is incomplete. The table lists about 98,000 clones, 70% to 90% of them singletons. The material sequenced was peripheral blood. Receptors were obtained from a man aged 60-69 years with acute or convalescent COVID-19.

The chain recombines TRBV28 with TRBJ1-2; 7 nucleotides match TRBD1. Germline CDR1 reads MDHEN; CDR2 reads SYDVKM. The CDR3 has 14 amino acids. J lost 5 bases, V lost 5 bases, and 8 bases had no gene match. The DNA of the CDR3 is TGTGCCAGCAGTAGACAGGGTATGAGTTATGGCTACACCTTC. Its translation: CASSRQGMSYGYTF.

This chain links TRBV7-2 with TRBJ2-1; the match to TRBD1 covers 10 bases. CDR3 length: 15 residues. Germline V gene data show CDR1 as SGHTA and CDR2 as FQGNSA. The J segment lost 6 bases and the V segment lost 0 bases, leaving 2 bases of the junction unmatched. CDR3 region: CASSLAGQGVNEQFF. The CDR3 nucleotides are TGTGCCAGCAGCTTAGCAGGACAGGGGGTCAATGAGCAGTTCTTC.

The V gene is TRBV4-2, the J gene TRBJ1-2, with TRBD1 identical over 11 bases. Germline V lookup: CDR1 LGHNA, CDR2 YNFKEQ. The CDR3 covers 17 residues. The V and J ends lost 1 base and 3 bases, in that order; junction bases with no gene match: 7. The CDR3 DNA follows: TGTGCCAGCAGCCAAGGAGGACAGGGGGCGCGTCACTATGGCTACACCTTC. Amino acids: CASSQGGQGARHYGYTF.

The chain links TRBV5-5 to TRBJ2-3, with D uncertain. CDR3 size: 12 residues. Trimming removed 2 bases from V and 8 bases from J, with 9 bases in between. Germline CDR1 reads SGHKS; CDR2 reads YYEKEE (reference sequence). In nucleotides, the CDR3 is TGTGCCAGCAGCTTTCTGGAGCCTACGCAGTATTTT. This translates into CASSFLEPTQYF.

For the CDR3, the DNA is TGCGCCAGCAGCTTTCTGGGCTCGGGGGATGAAGCTTTCTTT. Amino acid sequence: CASSFLGSGDEAFF. This chain connects TRBV4-1 to TRBJ1-1, with TRBD1 as a possible D gene (5 bases). Trimming took 5 bases from V and 7 from J, leaving 17 bases between them. Germline V gene lookup returns CDR1 MGHRA and CDR2 YSYEKL. This CDR3 has 14 residues.

CDR3 bases: TGTGCCAGCAGATTGACCGGGACAGGGCTAGCCAAAAACATTCAGTACTTC. Translation gives CASRLTGTGLAKNIQYF. V is TRBV5-6 and J is TRBJ2-4; TRBD1 aligns across 9 bases. J gave up 0 bases and V 5 bases, and 9 bases lay outside the gene matches. Germline V gene sequence: CDR1 SGHDT, CDR2 YYEEEE. The CDR3 has 17 amino acids.

This clone was detected only once. The chain recombines TRBV5-1 with TRBJ1-1, with a possible D match to TRBD1 (5 bases). Trimming removed 5 bases from V and 2 bases from J, with 13 bases in between. The germline gives CDR1 SGHRS, CDR2 YFSETQ. The CDR3 length is 14 residues. CDR3 coding DNA: TGCGCCAGCAGTGTCTCCGGGGGAAACACTGAAGCTTTCTTT. It codes for CASSVSGGNTEAFF.

This rearrangement joins TRBV7-9 to TRBJ2-7; 9 positions match TRBD1. This CDR3 comprises 14 residues. The V gene end was trimmed by 3 bases and the J gene end by 4 bases; junction bases not matched to a gene: 4. The V gene's germline CDR1 is SEHNR and CDR2 FQNEAQ (reference sequence). The CDR3 region is CASSLGQGAYEQYV. The CDR3 region has the DNA TGTGCCAGCAGCTTGGGACAGGGCGCGTACGAGCAGTACGTC.

This clone was seen just once. Other DNA sequences in this specimen translate into the identical CDR3. The chain is built from TRBV10-3 and TRBJ1-2; D is undetermined. The V end was cut by 3 bases, the J end by 5 bases, with 7 bases between. Germline values: CDR1 ENHRY, CDR2 SYGVKD. This CDR3 region has 12 residues. The CDR3 is CAISEQSYGYTF. CDR3 nucleotides: TGTGCCATCAGTGAACAGTCTTATGGCTACACCTTC.

In this sample, this clone turned up a few times. The chain recombines TRBV12-3 or TRBV12-4 with TRBJ2-1; 8 positions match TRBD1. After removal of 8 bases from V and 7 bases from J, the junction contained 7 bases not matched to a gene. The CDR3 is 13 residues long. The CDR3 DNA reads as TGTGCCAGCTTCTCAACAGGGGGTAATGAGCAGTTCTTC. Its translation: CASFSTGGNEQFF.

J is TRBJ2-3 and V is TRBV5-1; 7 bases line up with TRBD2. This CDR3 region has 14 residues. V lost 2 bases, J lost 2 bases, and 2 bases stayed unmatched. CDR1 and CDR2 (germline): SGHRS, YFSETQ. In nucleotides, the CDR3 is TGCGCCAGCAGCTTCGGGAGGTCCACAGATACGCAGTATTTT. Residues: CASSFGRSTDTQYF.

V is TRBV6-2 or TRBV6-3 and J is TRBJ2-1, with D maybe TRBD1 (7 bases). V dropped 5 bases and J dropped 5 bases, with 16 bases sitting between them. Germline loops: CDR1 MNHEY, CDR2 SVGEGT. The CDR3 contains 15 residues. CDR3 DNA sequence: TGTGCCAGCAGTCCCTTCCAGGGGGGCAACAATGAGCAGTTCTTC. It yields the protein CASSPFQGGNNEQFF.

The rearrangement links TRBV28 to TRBJ2-7, with 11 nucleotides matching TRBD2. The V and J ends lost 7 bases and 6 bases, in that order; junction bases with no gene match: 8. CDR1 is MDHEN and CDR2 is SYDVKM in the germline V gene. The CDR3 has 14 residues. CDR3 DNA: TGTGCCAGCAAAATTAGCGGGAGGGCCTTCGAGCAGTACGTC. Translating it yields CASKISGRAFEQYV.

V gene TRBV6-1 combines with J gene TRBJ2-1; the match to TRBD1 covers 9 bases. This CDR3 comprises 16 residues. J was trimmed by 7 bases and V by 2 bases; bases with no gene match: 9. Germline V gives CDR1 MNHNS, CDR2 SASEGT. CDR3 sequence reads: CASSEYGPGQGNEQFF. The CDR3 DNA sequence: TGTGCCAGCAGTGAATACGGGCCGGGACAGGGAAATGAGCAGTTCTTC.

The rearrangement uses TRBV7-9 and TRBJ1-3; D possibly corresponds to TRBD1 (5 bases). The CDR3 length is 15 residues. Germline values: CDR1 SEHNR, CDR2 FQNEAQ (reference sequence). V lost 4 bases and J 0 bases, leaving 10 bases between the germline ends. The CDR3 DNA follows: TGTGCCAGCAGCTCTCAGGGTCTCTCTGGAAACACCATATATTTT. It codes for CASSSQGLSGNTIYF.

The chain couples TRBV18 to TRBJ1-6, with D unclear. The germline V gene encodes CDR1 KGHSH and CDR2 LQKENI. The CDR3 contains 14 residues. Trimming pared 2 bases from V and 8 bases from J, leaving 10 bases between. CDR3 DNA sequence: TGTGCCAGCTCACCATCCGGCCTAGATTCACCCCTCCACTTT. It yields the protein CASSPSGLDSPLHF.

This chain uses TRBV5-1 with TRBJ2-5; TRBD2 aligns across 7 bases. Germline assignment: CDR1 SGHRS and CDR2 YFSETQ. This CDR3 has 16 amino acids. V shed 0 bases, J shed 3 bases, and the junction held 8 bases outside the gene matches. CDR3 nucleotide sequence: TGCGCCAGCAGCTTGGGAGTCGGGGGGATCGAAGAGACCCAGTACTTC. It encodes CASSLGVGGIEETQYF. The variable domain in full, with the rest retrieved from reference TRBV5-1 and TRBJ2-5, is KAGVTQTPRYLIKTRGQQVTLSCSPISGHRSVSWYQQTPGQGLQFLFEYFSETQRNKGNFPGRFSGRQFSNSRSEMNVSTLELGDSALYLCASSLGVGGIEETQYFGPGTRLLVL.

This rearrangement joins TRBV19 to TRBJ2-4; TRBD1 matches 9 bases. From germline, CDR1 is LNHDA and CDR2 SQIVND (reference sequence). CDR3 length equals 16 residues. Trimming at V came to 5 bases and at J to 0 bases, leaving 5 bases not matched to a gene. Here the CDR3 reads CASSGNRGLAKNIQYF. The CDR3 DNA follows: TGTGCCAGTAGTGGGAACAGGGGGCTAGCCAAAAACATTCAGTACTTC. The variable domain in full, with the rest retrieved from reference TRBV19 and TRBJ2-4, is DGGITQSPKYLFRKEGQNVTLSCEQNLNHDAMYWYRQDPGQGLRLIYYSQIVNDFQKGDIAEGYSVSREKKESFPLTVTSAQKNPTAFYLCASSGNRGLAKNIQYFGAGTRLSVL.